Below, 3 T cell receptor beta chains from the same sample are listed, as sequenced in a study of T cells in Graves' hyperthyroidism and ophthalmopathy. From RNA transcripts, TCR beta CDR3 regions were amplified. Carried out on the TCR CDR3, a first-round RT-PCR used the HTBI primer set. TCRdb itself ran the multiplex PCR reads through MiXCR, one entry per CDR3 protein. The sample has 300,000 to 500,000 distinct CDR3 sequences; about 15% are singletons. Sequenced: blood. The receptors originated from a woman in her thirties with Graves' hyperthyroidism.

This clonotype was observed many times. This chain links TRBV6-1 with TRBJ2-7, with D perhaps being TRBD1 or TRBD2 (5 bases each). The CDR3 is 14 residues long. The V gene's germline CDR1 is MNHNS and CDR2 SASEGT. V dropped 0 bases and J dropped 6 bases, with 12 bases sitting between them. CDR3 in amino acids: CASSEARGTGEQYF. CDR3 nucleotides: TGTGCCAGCAGTGAAGCAAGAGGGACCGGCGAGCAGTACTTC.

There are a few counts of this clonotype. The CDR3 bases are TGTGCCAGCAGCCCGACAGGGGATCAGTCACCCCTCCACTTT. Translating it yields CASSPTGDQSPLHF. The rearrangement uses TRBV9 and TRBJ1-6; 8 nucleotides match TRBD1. The CDR3 spans 14 residues. Germline CDR1 is SGDLS and CDR2 is YYNGEE. V dropped 4 bases and J dropped 10; count of bases not matched to a gene: 7.

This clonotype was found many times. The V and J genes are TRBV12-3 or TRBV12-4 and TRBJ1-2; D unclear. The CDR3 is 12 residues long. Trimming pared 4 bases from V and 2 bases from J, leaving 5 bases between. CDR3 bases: TGTGCCAGCAGTTCCTCCAACTATGGCTACACCTTC. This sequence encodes CASSSSNYGYTF.